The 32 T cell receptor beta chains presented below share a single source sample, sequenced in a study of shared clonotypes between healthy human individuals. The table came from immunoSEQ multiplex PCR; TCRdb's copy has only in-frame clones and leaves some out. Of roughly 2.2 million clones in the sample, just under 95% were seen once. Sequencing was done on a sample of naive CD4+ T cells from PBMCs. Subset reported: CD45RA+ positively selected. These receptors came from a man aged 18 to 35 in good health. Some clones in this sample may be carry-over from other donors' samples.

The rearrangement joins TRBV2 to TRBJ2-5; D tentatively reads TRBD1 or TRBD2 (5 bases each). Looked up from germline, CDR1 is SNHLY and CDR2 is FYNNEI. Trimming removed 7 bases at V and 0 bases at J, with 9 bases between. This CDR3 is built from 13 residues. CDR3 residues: CASNRGHQETQYF. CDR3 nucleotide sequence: TGTGCCAGCAATCGGGGCCACCAAGAGACCCAGTACTTC.

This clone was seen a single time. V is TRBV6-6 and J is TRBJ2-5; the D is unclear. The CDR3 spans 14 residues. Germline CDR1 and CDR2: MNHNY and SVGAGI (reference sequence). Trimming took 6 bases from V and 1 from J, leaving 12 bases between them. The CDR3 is CASSVGGAQETQYF. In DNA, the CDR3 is TGTGCCAGCAGCGTCGGTGGAGCCCAAGAGACCCAGTACTTC.

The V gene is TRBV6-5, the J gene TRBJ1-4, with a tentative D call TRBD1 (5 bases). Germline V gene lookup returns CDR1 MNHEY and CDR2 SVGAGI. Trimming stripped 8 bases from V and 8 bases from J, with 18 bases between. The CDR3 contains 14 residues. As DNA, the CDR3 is TGTGCCAGCTCGTTAGTTGGGGGAAGGGAAAAACTGTTTTTT. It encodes CASSLVGGREKLFF.

The CDR3 bases are TGTGCCAGCAACATAGGGGGGGCTGGGCTCACTGAAGCTTTCTTT. The encoded protein is CASNIGGAGLTEAFF. The rearrangement joins TRBV28 to TRBJ1-1; a possible D gene is TRBD1 (6 bases). V was clipped by 7 bases and J by 4 bases, with 19 bases between them. From germline, CDR1 is MDHEN and CDR2 SYDVKM. The CDR3 extends over 15 amino acids.

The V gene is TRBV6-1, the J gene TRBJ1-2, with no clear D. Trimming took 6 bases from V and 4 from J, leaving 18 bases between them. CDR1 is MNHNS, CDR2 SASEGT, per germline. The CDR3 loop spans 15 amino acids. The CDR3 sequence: CASRGGRIASYGYTF. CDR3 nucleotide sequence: TGTGCCAGCAGGGGTGGGAGGATCGCCTCCTATGGCTACACCTTC.

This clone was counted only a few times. The CDR3 spells CASRKILKKDEQYF. CDR3 nucleotide sequence: TGTGCCAGTAGGAAGATCCTCAAAAAAGACGAGCAGTACTTC. V is TRBV6-1 and J is TRBJ2-7; D remains unclear. V lost 9 bases and J 5 bases, leaving 20 bases between the germline ends. The CDR3 totals 14 residues. Germline-derived CDR1 and CDR2 are MNHNS and SASEGT.

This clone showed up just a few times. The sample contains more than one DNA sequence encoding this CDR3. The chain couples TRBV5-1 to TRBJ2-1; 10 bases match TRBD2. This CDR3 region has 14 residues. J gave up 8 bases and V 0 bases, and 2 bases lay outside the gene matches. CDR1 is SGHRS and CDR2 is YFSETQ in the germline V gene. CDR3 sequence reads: CASSLVLAGDEQFF. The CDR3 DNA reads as TGCGCCAGCAGCTTGGTTCTAGCGGGAGATGAGCAGTTCTTC.

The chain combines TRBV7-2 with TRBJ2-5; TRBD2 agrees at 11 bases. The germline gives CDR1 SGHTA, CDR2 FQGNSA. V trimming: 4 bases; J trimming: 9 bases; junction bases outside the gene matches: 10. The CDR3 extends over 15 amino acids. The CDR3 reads CASSSGTSGQGAQYF. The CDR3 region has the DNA TGTGCCAGCAGCTCAGGGACTAGCGGCCAGGGGGCCCAGTACTTC.

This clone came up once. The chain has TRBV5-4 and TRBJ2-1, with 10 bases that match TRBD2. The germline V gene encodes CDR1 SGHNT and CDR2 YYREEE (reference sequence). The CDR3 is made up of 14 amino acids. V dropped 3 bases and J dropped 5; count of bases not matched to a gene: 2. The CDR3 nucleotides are TGTGCCAGCAGCTCCGGACTAGCGGACAATGAGCAGTTCTTC. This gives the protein CASSSGLADNEQFF.

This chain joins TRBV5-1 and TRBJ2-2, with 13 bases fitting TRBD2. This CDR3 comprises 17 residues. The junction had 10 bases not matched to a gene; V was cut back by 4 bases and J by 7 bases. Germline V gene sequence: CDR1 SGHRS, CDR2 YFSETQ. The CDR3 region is CASSRGLAGSLDGELFF. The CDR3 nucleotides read TGCGCCAGCAGCAGGGGACTAGCGGGATCCTTAGACGGGGAGCTGTTTTTT.

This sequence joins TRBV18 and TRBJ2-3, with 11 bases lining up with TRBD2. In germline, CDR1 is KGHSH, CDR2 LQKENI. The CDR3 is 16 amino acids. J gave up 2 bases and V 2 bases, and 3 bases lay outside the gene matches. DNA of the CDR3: TGTGCCAGCTCACCAGTTAGCGGGAGGGCCACAGATACGCAGTATTTT. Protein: CASSPVSGRATDTQYF.

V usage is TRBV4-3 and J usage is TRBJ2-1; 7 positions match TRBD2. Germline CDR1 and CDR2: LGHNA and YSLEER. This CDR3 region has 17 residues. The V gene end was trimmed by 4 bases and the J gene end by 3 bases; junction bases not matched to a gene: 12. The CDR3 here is CASSPSLGGTYYNEQFF. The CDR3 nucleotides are TGCGCCAGCAGCCCCTCTCTGGGAGGGACCTACTACAATGAGCAGTTCTTC.

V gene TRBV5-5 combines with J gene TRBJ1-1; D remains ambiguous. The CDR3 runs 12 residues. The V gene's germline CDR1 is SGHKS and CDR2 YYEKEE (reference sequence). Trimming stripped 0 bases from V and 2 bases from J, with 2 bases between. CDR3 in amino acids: CASSLANTEAFF. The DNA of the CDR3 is TGTGCCAGCAGCTTGGCAAACACTGAAGCTTTCTTT.

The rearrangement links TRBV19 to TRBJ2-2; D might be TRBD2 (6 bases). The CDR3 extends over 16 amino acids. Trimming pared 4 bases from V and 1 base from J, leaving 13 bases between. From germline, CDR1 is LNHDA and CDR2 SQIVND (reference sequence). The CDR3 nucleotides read TGTGCCAGTAGTACCCTGGGGCGGGAGAACACCGGGGAGCTGTTTTTT. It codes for CASSTLGRENTGELFF. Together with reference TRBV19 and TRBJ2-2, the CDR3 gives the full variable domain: DGGITQSPKYLFRKEGQNVTLSCEQNLNHDAMYWYRQDPGQGLRLIYYSQIVNDFQKGDIAEGYSVSREKKESFPLTVTSAQKNPTAFYLCASSTLGRENTGELFFGEGSRLTVL.

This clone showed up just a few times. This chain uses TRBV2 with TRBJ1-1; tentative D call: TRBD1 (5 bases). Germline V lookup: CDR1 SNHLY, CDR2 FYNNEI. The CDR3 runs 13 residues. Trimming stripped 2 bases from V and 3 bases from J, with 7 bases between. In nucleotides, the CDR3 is TGTGCCAGCAGTGAATCAGGGTACACTGAAGCTTTCTTT. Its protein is CASSESGYTEAFF.

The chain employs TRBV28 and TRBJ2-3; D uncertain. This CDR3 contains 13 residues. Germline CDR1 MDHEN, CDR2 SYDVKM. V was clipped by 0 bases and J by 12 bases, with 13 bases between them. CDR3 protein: CASSLWAPVVQYF. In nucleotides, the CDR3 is TGTGCCAGCAGTTTATGGGCCCCGGTGGTTCAGTATTTT.

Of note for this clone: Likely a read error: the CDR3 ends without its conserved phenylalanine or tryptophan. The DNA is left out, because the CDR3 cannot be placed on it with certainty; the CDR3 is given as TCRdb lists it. CDR3 sequence: CASSEVGTASL. The genes are TRBV6-1 and TRBJ2-7; the table's D call, TRBD1, was not checked against the DNA. With termini counted, the CDR3 has 11 amino acids. Germline CDR1 is MNHNS and CDR2 is SASEGT.

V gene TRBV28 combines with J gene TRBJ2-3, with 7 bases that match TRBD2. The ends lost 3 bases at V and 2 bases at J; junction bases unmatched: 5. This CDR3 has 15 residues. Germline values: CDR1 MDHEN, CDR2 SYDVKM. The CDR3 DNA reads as TGTGCCAGCAGTTTCCCGGGAGGCCCCACAGATACGCAGTATTTT. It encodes CASSFPGGPTDTQYF.

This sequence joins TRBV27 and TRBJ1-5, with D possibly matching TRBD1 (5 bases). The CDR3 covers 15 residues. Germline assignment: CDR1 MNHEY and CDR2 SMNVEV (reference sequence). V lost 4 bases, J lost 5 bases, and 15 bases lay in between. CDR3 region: CASSSEGRGYQPQHF. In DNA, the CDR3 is TGTGCCAGCAGTTCGGAGGGGCGCGGGTATCAGCCCCAGCATTTT.

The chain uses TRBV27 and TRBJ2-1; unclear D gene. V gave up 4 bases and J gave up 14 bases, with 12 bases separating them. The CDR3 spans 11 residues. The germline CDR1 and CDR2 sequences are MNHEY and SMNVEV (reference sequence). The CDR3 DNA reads TGTGCCAGCAGTTCATTGGGCCAGAAGTTCTTC. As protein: CASSSLGQKFF.

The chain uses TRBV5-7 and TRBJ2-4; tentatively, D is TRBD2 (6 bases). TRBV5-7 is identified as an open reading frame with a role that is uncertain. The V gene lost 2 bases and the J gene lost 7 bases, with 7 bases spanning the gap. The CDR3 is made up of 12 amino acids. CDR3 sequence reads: CASSFRGNIQYF. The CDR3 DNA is TGTGCCAGCAGCTTTCGGGGGAACATTCAGTACTTC.

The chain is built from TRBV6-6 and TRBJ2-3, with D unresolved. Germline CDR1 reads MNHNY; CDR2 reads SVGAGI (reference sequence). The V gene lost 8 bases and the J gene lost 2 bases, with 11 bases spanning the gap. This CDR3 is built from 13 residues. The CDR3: CASARSSTDTQYF. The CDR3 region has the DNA TGTGCCAGCGCACGGAGCTCCACAGATACGCAGTATTTT.

The CDR3 DNA reads TGCGCCAGCAGGAGACCGGGACAGGGTTTTAATGATACGCAGTATTTT. Protein: CASRRPGQGFNDTQYF. The rearrangement uses TRBV4-1 and TRBJ2-3; 9 bases fit TRBD1. The germline gives CDR1 MGHRA, CDR2 YSYEKL. V lost 6 bases, J lost 6 bases, and 13 bases stayed unmatched. The CDR3 contains 16 residues.

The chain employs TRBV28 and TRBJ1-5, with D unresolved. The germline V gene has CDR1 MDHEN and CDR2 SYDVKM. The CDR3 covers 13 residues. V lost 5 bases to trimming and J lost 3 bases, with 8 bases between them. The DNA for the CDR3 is TGTGCCAGCAGTATCAACAACAATCAGCCCCAGCATTTT. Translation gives CASSINNNQPQHF.

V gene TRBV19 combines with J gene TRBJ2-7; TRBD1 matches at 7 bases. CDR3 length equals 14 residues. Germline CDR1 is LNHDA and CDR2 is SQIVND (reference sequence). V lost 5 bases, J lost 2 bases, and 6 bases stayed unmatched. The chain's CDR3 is CASSSTGLPYEQYF. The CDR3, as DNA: TGTGCCAGTAGTTCGACAGGGCTTCCCTACGAGCAGTACTTC. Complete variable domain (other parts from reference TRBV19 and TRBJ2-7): DGGITQSPKYLFRKEGQNVTLSCEQNLNHDAMYWYRQDPGQGLRLIYYSQIVNDFQKGDIAEGYSVSREKKESFPLTVTSAQKNPTAFYLCASSSTGLPYEQYFGPGTRLTVT.

The CDR3 spells CASSLAPGQGVEETQYF. The CDR3 coding sequence is TGCGCCAGCAGCTTGGCCCCGGGACAGGGGGTTGAAGAGACCCAGTACTTC. The rearrangement joins TRBV5-1 to TRBJ2-5, with TRBD1 matching 11 bases. Germline-derived CDR1 and CDR2 are SGHRS and YFSETQ. V lost 0 bases, J lost 3 bases, and 7 bases stayed unmatched. CDR3 length: 17 amino acids.

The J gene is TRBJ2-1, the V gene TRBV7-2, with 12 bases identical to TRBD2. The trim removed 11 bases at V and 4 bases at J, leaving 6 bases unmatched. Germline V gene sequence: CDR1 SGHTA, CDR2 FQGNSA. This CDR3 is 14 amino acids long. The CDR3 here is CAGGTSGSYNEQFF. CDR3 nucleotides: TGTGCCGGGGGGACTAGCGGGTCTTACAATGAGCAGTTCTTC. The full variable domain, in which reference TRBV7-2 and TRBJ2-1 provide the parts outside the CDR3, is GAGVSQSPSNKVTEKGKDVELRCDPISGHTALYWYRQSLGQGLEFLIYFQGNSAPDKSGLPSDRFSAERTGGSVSTLTIQRTQQEDSAVYLCAGGTSGSYNEQFFGPGTRLTVL.

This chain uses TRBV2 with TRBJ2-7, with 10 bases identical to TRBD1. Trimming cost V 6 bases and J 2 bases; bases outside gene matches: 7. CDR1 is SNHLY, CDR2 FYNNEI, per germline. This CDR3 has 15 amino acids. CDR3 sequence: CASRPRQGAAYEQYF. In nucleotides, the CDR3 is TGTGCCAGCAGACCCCGACAGGGGGCCGCCTACGAGCAGTACTTC.

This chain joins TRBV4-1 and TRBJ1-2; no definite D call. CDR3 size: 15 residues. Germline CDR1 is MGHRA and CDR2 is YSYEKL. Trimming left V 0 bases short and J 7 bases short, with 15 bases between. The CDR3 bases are TGCGCCAGCAGCCAAGATCGAGTCTCCCAAGTTGGCTACACCTTC. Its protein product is CASSQDRVSQVGYTF.

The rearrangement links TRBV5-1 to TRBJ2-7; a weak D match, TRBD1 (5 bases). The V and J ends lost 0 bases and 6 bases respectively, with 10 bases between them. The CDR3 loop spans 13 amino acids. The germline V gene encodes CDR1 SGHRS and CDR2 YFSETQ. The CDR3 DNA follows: TGCGCCAGCAGCTTGGGTGACAGTGCCGAGCAGTACTTC. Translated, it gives CASSLGDSAEQYF.

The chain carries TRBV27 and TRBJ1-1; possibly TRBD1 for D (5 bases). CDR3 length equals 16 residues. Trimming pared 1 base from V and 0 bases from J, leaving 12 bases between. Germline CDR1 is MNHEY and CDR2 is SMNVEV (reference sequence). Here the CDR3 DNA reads TGTGCCAGCAGTTTATGGGTGGGGCGGGTGAACACTGAAGCTTTCTTT. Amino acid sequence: CASSLWVGRVNTEAFF.

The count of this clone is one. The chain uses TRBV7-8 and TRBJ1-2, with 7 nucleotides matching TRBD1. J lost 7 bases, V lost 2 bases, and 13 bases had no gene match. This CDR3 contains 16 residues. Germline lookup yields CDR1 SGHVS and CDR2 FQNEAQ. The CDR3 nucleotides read TGTGCCAGCAGCTTAACCCTCCTTAGACAGGGAGGTGGCTACACCTTC. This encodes CASSLTLLRQGGGYTF.